The 9 T cell receptor beta chains listed next were all sequenced from one sample in a study of persistence of HIV-infected CD4 T cells. Sequencing used immunoSEQ version 4 in survey mode. Profiling relied on immunoSEQ multiplex PCR, and the TCRdb table lists in-frame clones only, not all of them. The profile shows fewer than 40,000 clones, roughly 82% of them singletons. Antigens of these TCRs are unknown. The stimulus was lysate of CMV-infected fibroblasts, around 10 ug/mL. Memory cells lacking CD40L and CD69 with high CD45RO were sorted. Sequences were derived from CD4+ T cells sorted from PBMCs after approximately 19-hour stimulation, sampled from a patient who received antiretroviral therapy. The receptors were gathered from an adult woman with HIV who was CMV-seropositive.

V usage is TRBV9 and J usage is TRBJ1-1; unclear D gene. V gave up 0 bases and J gave up 4 bases, with 7 bases separating them. The CDR3 contains 13 residues. Germline CDR1 reads SGDLS; CDR2 reads YYNGEE. CDR3 nucleotide sequence: TGTGCCAGCAGCGTAGACCAGGCCACTGAAGCTTTCTTT. Amino acid sequence: CASSVDQATEAFF.

The V gene is TRBV5-1, the J gene TRBJ1-1; a possible D gene is TRBD1 (5 bases). V was cut by 4 bases and J by 2 bases, with 12 bases left in between. From germline, CDR1 is SGHRS and CDR2 YFSETQ. The CDR3 contains 14 residues. The CDR3 sequence is CASSLGRGNTEAFF. CDR3 bases: TGCGCCAGCAGCCTTGGGAGGGGCAACACTGAAGCTTTCTTT.

The chain recombines TRBV21-1 with TRBJ2-2; the tabulated D call, TRBD2, remains unverified against the DNA. TRBV21-1 is a listed pseudogene. The CDR3 is 15 amino acids. The CDR3 sequence is CASSKGLADTGELFF. The CDR3 DNA is TGTGCCAGCAGCAAAGGGCTAGCGGACACCGGGGAGCTGTTTTTT.

The chain has TRBV5-6 and TRBJ1-2, with 8 bases lining up with TRBD1. The CDR3 runs 12 residues. Germline trimming cut 4 bases from V and 8 bases from J; bases unmatched to any gene: 4. Germline V gene data show CDR1 as SGHDT and CDR2 as YYEEEE. CDR3 nucleotide sequence: TGTGCCAGCAGCCCAGGGGGCGAGGGCTACACCTTC. This codes for CASSPGGEGYTF.

The chain has TRBV7-9 and TRBJ1-2, with 11 bases matching TRBD1. There are 14 residues in the CDR3. The junction had 6 bases not matched to a gene; V was cut back by 5 bases and J by 7 bases. The germline V gene encodes CDR1 SEHNR and CDR2 FQNEAQ (reference sequence). CDR3 loop: CASSLDRGLFGYTF. The CDR3 DNA follows: TGTGCCAGCAGCCTGGACAGGGGGCTTTTTGGCTACACCTTC.

The rearrangement uses TRBV19 and TRBJ2-7; a weak D match, TRBD1 (5 bases). V gave up 4 bases and J gave up 0 bases, with 16 bases separating them. Germline V lookup: CDR1 LNHDA, CDR2 SQIVND (reference sequence). The CDR3 runs 16 residues. The CDR3 loop reads CASSKRAGATSYEQYF. Here the CDR3 DNA reads TGTGCCAGTAGTAAAAGGGCTGGGGCAACCTCCTACGAGCAGTACTTC. The full variable domain, completed using reference TRBV19 and TRBJ2-7, is DGGITQSPKYLFRKEGQNVTLSCEQNLNHDAMYWYRQDPGQGLRLIYYSQIVNDFQKGDIAEGYSVSREKKESFPLTVTSAQKNPTAFYLCASSKRAGATSYEQYFGPGTRLTVT.

The V and J genes are TRBV6-2 or TRBV6-3 and TRBJ1-4; the D is unclear. CDR1 is MNHEY and CDR2 is SVGEGT in the germline V gene. The CDR3 sequence is 15 residues long. Deletions cut 5 bases from V and 0 bases from J, with 10 bases between. CDR3 in DNA: TGTGCCAGCAGTCCCCGGGGAGCAACTAATGAAAAACTGTTTTTT. This gives the protein CASSPRGATNEKLFF.

The genes are TRBV27 and TRBJ2-1; 14 bases are shared with TRBD2. This CDR3 is built from 16 residues. Per the germline V gene, CDR1 is MNHEY and CDR2 is SMNVEV (reference sequence). Trimming removed 4 bases from V and 4 bases from J; junction bases left unmatched: 3. CDR3 in DNA: TGTGCCAGCAGTTCGCGGACTAGCGGGAGGTACAATGAGCAGTTCTTC. Amino acid sequence: CASSSRTSGRYNEQFF.

This clone was detected only a few times. The chain uses TRBV2 and TRBJ1-1, with unresolved D. V shed 4 bases and J shed 11 bases, with 11 bases lying between them. Germline-derived CDR1 and CDR2 are SNHLY and FYNNEI. This CDR3 has 11 residues. The CDR3, as DNA: TGTGCCAGCAGTGTTTACACCAAGGCTTTCTTT. This encodes CASSVYTKAFF.